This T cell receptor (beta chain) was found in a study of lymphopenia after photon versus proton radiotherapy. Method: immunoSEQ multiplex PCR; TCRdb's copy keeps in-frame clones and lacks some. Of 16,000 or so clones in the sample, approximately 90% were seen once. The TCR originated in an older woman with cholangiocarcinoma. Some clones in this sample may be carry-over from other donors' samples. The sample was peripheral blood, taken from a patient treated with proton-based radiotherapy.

Here the CDR3 DNA reads TGTGCCAGCAGTTTAGACAGGGATTCCTACGAGCAGTACTTC. Amino acid sequence: CASSLDRDSYEQYF. The chain couples TRBV6-5 to TRBJ2-7, with 7 bases matching TRBD1. CDR1 MNHEY and CDR2 SVGAGI come from the germline V gene. This CDR3 has 14 residues. V gave up 4 bases and J gave up 1 base; unmatched junction bases: 4.